This T cell receptor beta chain comes out of a study of T cell responses to AZD1222 COVID-19 vaccine. In the study overall: Second-dose timings of about 4 or about 12 weeks were pooled. Broader study findings: Increased Spike-specific TCR breadth and depth were observed after two AZD1222 doses. Spike regions recognized by vaccine-associated CD4 TCRs spanned the protein, led by 160-218 and 743-854. As reported, nearly half of all spike-specific TCRs target variant regions that are unmutated.

Trimming left V 0 bases short and J 5 bases short, with 10 bases between. This CDR3 is built from 14 residues. Germline CDR1 MNHEY, CDR2 SVGAGI. The method was immunoSEQ multiplex PCR; TCRdb's version includes in-frame clones alone and lacks a portion of them. The sample contains around 30,000 clones, over 85% of which appear only once. This clone was seen only a few times. The antigen is undetermined. Sequenced material: peripheral blood, taken on day 0 of AZD1222 vaccination. This clonotype was obtained from an adult in good health. V gene TRBV6-5 combines with J gene TRBJ1-1; D gene unclear. The CDR3 bases are TGTGCCAGCAGTTACTCGGTAGAGAGGACTGAAGCTTTCTTT. It translates to CASSYSVERTEAFF.